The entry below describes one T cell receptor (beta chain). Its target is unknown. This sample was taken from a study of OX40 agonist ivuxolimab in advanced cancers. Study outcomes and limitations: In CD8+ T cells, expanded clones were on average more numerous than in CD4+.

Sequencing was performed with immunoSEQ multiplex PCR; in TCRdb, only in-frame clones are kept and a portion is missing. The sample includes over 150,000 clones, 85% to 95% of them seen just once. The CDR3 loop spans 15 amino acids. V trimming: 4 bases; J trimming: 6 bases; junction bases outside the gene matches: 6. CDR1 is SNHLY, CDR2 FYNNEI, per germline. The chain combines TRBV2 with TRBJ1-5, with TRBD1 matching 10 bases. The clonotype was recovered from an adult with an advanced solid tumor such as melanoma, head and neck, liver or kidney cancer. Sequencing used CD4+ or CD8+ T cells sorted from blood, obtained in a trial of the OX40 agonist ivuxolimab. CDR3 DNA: TGTGCCAGCAGTGCTCCGACAGGGGGCCTTCAGCCCCAGCATTTT. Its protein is CASSAPTGGLQPQHF.